The TCR beta chain under discussion was sequenced for a study of cytomegalovirus exposure and HLA in healthy donors. For the study at large: A preliminary data release comprised around 85 million unique TCRs obtained from HLA-typed donors.

Germline V gene sequence: CDR1 KGHSH, CDR2 LQKENI. This CDR3 is built from 16 residues. V gave up 0 bases and J gave up 1 base, with 11 bases separating them. A multiplex PCR was run with 60 Vbeta primers and 13 Jbeta primers. Clones were sequenced by immunoSEQ multiplex PCR, and TCRdb holds only the in-frame ones, with some missing. The sample includes under 100,000 clones, around 70% seen only once; the top ten take over 13%. This clone was counted only a few times. Donors sampled were nominally healthy, though unrecorded immune exposures were likely. Sequenced sample: PBMCs. The chain has TRBV18 and TRBJ2-3; tentatively, D is TRBD1 (6 bases). This receptor was obtained from a woman aged 45 to 65 in good health and CMV-seropositive. The CDR3, as DNA: TGTGCCAGCTCACCACCAGTACAGGGAGGCACAGATACGCAGTATTTT. It codes for CASSPPVQGGTDTQYF.